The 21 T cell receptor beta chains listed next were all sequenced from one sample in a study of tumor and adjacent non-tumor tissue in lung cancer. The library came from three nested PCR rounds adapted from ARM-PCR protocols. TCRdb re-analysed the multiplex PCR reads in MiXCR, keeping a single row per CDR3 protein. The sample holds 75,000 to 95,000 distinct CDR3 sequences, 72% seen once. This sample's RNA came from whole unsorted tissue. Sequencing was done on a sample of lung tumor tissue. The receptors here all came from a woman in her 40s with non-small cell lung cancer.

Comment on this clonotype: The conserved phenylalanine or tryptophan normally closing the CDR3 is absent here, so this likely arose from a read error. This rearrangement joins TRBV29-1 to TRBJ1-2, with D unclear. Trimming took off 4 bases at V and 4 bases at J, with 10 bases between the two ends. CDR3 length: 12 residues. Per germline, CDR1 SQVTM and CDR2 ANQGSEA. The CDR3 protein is CSVVKGSYGYTL. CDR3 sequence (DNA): TGCAGCGTTGTTAAGGGAAGCTATGGCTACACCTTA.

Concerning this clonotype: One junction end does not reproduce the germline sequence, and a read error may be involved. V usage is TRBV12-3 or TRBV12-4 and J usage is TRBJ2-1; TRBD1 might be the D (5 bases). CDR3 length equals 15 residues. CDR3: CAISSSRVSYNEQFF. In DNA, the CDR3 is TGTGCCATCAGTTCCAGCAGGGTCTCCTACAATGAGCAGTTCTTC.

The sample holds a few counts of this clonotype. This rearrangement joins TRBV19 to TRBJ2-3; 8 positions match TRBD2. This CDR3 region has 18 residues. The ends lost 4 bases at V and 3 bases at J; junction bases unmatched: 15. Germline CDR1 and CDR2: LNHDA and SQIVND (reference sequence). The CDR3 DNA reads TGTGCCAGTAGTACCCGCGCCATTTTAGCGGGAAGGACAGATACGCAGTATTTT. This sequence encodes CASSTRAILAGRTDTQYF.

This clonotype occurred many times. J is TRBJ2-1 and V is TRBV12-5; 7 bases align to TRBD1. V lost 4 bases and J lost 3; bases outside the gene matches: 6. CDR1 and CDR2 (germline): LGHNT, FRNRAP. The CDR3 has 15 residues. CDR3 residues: CASGSGTAFYNEQFF. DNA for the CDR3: TGTGCTAGTGGTTCCGGGACAGCCTTCTACAATGAGCAGTTCTTC.

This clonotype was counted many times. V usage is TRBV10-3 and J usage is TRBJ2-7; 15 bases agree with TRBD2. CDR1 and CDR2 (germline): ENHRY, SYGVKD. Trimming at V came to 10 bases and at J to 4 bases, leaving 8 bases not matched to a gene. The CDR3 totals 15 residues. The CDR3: CATLGTSGRTYEQYF. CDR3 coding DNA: TGTGCCACCCTCGGGACTAGCGGGAGGACATACGAGCAGTACTTC.

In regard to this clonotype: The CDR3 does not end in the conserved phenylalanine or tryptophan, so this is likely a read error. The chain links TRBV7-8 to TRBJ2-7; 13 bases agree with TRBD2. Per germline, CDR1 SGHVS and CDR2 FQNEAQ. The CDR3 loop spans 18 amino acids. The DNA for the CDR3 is TGTGTCAGCAGCTCCAAACATGCGACTAGCGGGGGGCCCCGCGAGCAGTACTTA. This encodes CVSSSKHATSGGPREQYL.

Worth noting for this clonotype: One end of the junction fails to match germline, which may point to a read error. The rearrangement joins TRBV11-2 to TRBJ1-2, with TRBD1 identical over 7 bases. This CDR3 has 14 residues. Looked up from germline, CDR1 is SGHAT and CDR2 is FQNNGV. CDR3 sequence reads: CASRGQTILYGYSF. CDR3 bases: TGTGCCAGCCGGGGACAGACCATCCTCTATGGCTACAGCTTC. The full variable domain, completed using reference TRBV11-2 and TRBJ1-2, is EAGVAQSPRYKIIEKRQSVAFWCNPISGHATLYWYQQILGQGPKLLIQFQNNGVVDDSQLPKDRFSAERLKGVDSTLKIQPAKLEDSAVYLCASRGQTILYGYSFGSGTRLTVV.

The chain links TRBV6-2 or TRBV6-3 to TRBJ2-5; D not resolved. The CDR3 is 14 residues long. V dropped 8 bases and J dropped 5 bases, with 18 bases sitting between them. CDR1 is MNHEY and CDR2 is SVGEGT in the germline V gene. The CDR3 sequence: CASPKGTDLETQYF. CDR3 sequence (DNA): TGTGCCAGCCCGAAGGGAACAGACCTGGAGACCCAGTACTTC.

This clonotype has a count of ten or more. CDR3 sequence: CSVDLRTGELFF. CDR3 bases: TGCAGCGTTGATCTCCGGACCGGGGAGCTGTTTTTT. The V and J genes are TRBV29-1 and TRBJ2-2; no clear D. CDR1 and CDR2 (germline): SQVTM, ANQGSEA. CDR3 size: 12 residues. Trimming left V 3 bases short and J 5 bases short, with 7 bases between.

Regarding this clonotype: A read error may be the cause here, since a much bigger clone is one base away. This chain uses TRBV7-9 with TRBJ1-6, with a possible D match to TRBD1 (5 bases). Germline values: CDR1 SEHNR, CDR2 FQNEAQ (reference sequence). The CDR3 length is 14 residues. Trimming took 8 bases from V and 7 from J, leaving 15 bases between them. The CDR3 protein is CASGWGVGNSPLHF. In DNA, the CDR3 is TGTGCCAGCGGCTGGGGGGTCGGGAATTCACCCCTCCACTTT.

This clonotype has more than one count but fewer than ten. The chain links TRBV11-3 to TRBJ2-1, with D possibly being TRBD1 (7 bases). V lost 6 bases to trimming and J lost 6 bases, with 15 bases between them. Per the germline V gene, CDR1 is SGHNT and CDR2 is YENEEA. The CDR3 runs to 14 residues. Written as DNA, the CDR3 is TGTGCCAGCAGTCCCAGGCAGGGGGGCAATGAGCAGTTCTTC. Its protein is CASSPRQGGNEQFF.

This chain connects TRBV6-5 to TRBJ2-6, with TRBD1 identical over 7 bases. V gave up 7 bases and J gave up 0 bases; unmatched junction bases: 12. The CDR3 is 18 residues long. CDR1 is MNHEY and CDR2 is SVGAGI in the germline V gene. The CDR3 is CASNHRGTSHSGANVLTF. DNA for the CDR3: TGTGCCAGCAACCACAGGGGCACTTCCCACTCTGGGGCCAACGTCCTGACTTTC.

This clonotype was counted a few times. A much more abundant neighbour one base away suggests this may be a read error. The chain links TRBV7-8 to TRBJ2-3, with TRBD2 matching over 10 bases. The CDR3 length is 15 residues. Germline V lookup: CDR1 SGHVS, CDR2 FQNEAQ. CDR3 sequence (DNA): TGTGCCAACAGCTCCAGCGGGGGGGCTTATGATACGCAGTATTTT. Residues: CANSSSGGAYDTQYF.

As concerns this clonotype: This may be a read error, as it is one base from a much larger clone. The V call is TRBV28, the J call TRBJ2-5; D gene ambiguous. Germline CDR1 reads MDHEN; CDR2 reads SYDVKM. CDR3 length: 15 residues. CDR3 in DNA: TGTGTCAGCAGTTTATTTAGGGAATGGGGAGAGACCCAGTACTTC. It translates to CVSSLFREWGETQYF.

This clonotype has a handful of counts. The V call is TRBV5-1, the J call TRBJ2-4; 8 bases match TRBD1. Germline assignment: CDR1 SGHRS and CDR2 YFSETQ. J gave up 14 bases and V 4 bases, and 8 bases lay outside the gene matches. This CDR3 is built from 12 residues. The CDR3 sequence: CASSTPGQEKYF. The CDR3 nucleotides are TGCGCCAGCAGCACCCCGGGACAGGAAAAGTACTTC.

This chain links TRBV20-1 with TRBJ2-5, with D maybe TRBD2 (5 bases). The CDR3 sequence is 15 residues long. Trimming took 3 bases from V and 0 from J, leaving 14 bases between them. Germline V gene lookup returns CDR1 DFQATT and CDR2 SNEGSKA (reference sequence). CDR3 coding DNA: TGCAGTGCTAGTCCCAGCGACGGGAACCAAGAGACCCAGTACTTC. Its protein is CSASPSDGNQETQYF.

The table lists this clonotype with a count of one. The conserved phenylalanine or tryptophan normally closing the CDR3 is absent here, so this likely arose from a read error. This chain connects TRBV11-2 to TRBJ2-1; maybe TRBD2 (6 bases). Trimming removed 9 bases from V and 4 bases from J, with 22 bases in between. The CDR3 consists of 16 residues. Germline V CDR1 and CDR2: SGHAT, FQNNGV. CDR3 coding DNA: TGTGCCAGTAGCAAGACACTAGCAGCACTGTACAATGAGCAGTTCATC. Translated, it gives CASSKTLAALYNEQFI.

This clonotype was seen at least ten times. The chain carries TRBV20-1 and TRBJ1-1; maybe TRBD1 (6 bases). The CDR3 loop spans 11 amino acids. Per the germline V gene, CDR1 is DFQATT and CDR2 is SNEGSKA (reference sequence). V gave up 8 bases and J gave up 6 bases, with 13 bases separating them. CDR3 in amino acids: CSPARGAEAFF. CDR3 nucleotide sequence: TGCAGTCCTGCTAGGGGGGCTGAAGCTTTCTTT.

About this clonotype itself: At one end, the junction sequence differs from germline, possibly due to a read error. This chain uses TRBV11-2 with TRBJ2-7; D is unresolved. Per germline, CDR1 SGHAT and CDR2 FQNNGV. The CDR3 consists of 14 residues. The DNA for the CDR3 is TGTGTCACCAGCTTAGTCCCAAACTCCTACGAGCAGTATTTC. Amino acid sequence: CVTSLVPNSYEQYF.

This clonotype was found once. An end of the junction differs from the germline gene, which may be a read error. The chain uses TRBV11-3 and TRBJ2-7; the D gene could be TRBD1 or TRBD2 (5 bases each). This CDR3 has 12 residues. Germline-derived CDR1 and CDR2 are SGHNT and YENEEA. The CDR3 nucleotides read TGTGTCAGCAGCTTAGAGAGGGGTGAGCAGTACTTC. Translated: CVSSLERGEQYF.

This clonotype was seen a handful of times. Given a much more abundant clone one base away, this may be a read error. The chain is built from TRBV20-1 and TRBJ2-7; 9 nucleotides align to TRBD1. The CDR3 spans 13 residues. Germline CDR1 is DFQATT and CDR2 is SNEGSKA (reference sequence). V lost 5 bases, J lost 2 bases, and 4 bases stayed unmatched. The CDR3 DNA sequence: TGCAGTGCTCGCGGGACAGGGACCTACGAGCAGTACTTC. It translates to CSARGTGTYEQYF.